The rows below give T cell receptor beta chains drawn from one sample of a study of blood T cell repertoires in COVID-19. Data came from immunoSEQ multiplex PCR; TCRdb stores just in-frame clones and leaves some out. The sample consists of about 110,000 clones, roughly 79% of them appearing once. Sequencing was performed on peripheral blood. Source of these receptors: a woman of 80 years or more with active or convalescent COVID-19. The conserved cysteine and the conserved F or W are not part of the CDR3 here.

v_gene: TRBV12-5
j_gene: TRBJ2-1
CDR3aa: ASGLEGYNEQF

v_gene: TRBV20-1
j_gene: TRBJ2-1
CDR3aa: SASRVREQF

v_gene: TRBV4-1
j_gene: TRBJ1-5
CDR3aa: ASSPAGRGKNQPQH

v_gene: TRBV10-3
j_gene: TRBJ2-7
CDR3aa: AISLDSSGSSYEQY

v_gene: TRBV2
j_gene: TRBJ2-7
CDR3aa: ASSEGYQGYEQY

v_gene: TRBV7-8
j_gene: TRBJ2-1
CDR3aa: ASSLGLLTEQF

v_gene: TRBV7-7
j_gene: TRBJ2-5
CDR3aa: ASSLGLAGPQETQY

v_gene: TRBV18
j_gene: TRBJ1-5
CDR3aa: ASSPTGGNQPQH

v_gene: TRBV5-1
j_gene: TRBJ2-5
CDR3aa: ASSRTASGNQETQY

v_gene: TRBV4-1
j_gene: TRBJ2-7
CDR3aa: ASSQQYRIGTYEQY

v_gene: TRBV11-2
j_gene: TRBJ2-2
CDR3aa: ASSNPGQGAAGELF

v_gene: TRBV20-1
j_gene: TRBJ2-1
CDR3aa: SASPRVSRNEQF

v_gene: TRBV25-1
j_gene: TRBJ1-2
CDR3aa: ASSGLLRGEQKT

v_gene: TRBV18
j_gene: TRBJ1-1
CDR3aa: ASSPPGRGGQNTEAF

v_gene: TRBV7-2
j_gene: TRBJ1-5
CDR3aa: ASSLGGSYQPQH

v_gene: TRBV19
j_gene: TRBJ2-1
CDR3aa: ASSIVPAGTYNEQF

v_gene: TRBV4-3
j_gene: TRBJ2-1
CDR3aa: ASSQEPENEQF

v_gene: TRBV19
j_gene: TRBJ1-4
CDR3aa: ASSIAAWEDYPGDEKLF

v_gene: TRBV7-3
j_gene: TRBJ1-1
CDR3aa: ASSQDRNTEAF